The next 32 T cell receptor beta chains were all read from a single sample in a study of identical twins. TCRdb processed the 5' RACE reads anew with MiXCR; each CDR3 protein has one entry. The table includes 400,000 or so distinct CDR3 sequences, around 9.7% detected once. Sequencing was performed on naive T cells sorted from blood. Source of these receptors: a woman between 50 and 59 years old in good health.

This sequence joins TRBV20-1 and TRBJ2-3; 9 nucleotides line up with TRBD2. Germline V gene data show CDR1 as DFQATT and CDR2 as SNEGSKA (reference sequence). This CDR3 has 15 amino acids. V was clipped by 8 bases and J by 2 bases; unmatched bases: 11. The CDR3 loop is CSTTLTSGFTDTQYF. The CDR3 coding sequence is TGCAGTACTACGTTGACTAGCGGATTCACAGATACGCAGTATTTT.

V gene TRBV15 combines with J gene TRBJ2-7; no clear D. The CDR3 has 12 residues. Trimming took 0 bases from V and 6 from J, leaving 6 bases between them. From germline, CDR1 is LNHNV and CDR2 YYDKDF (reference sequence). The CDR3 coding sequence is TGTGCCACCAGCAGAGATCTGGCCGAGCAGTACTTC. Its translation is CATSRDLAEQYF.

This clonotype has only a few counts. V gene TRBV6-6 combines with J gene TRBJ1-5; D not certain. Per the germline V gene, CDR1 is MNHNY and CDR2 is SVGAGI (reference sequence). V was clipped by 2 bases and J by 4 bases, with 15 bases between them. This CDR3 comprises 16 residues. The CDR3 region has the DNA TGTGCCAGCAGTTACCCCCCGAAAGCCATAAATCAGCCCCAGCATTTT. This codes for CASSYPPKAINQPQHF.

The V gene is TRBV15, the J gene TRBJ2-2; D is uncertain. V dropped 0 bases and J dropped 5 bases, with 10 bases sitting between them. CDR1 and CDR2 (germline): LNHNV, YYDKDF (reference sequence). The CDR3 totals 15 residues. For the CDR3, the DNA is TGTGCCACCAGCAGAGATAAGGTTCAAACCGGGGAGCTGTTTTTT. Translation gives CATSRDKVQTGELFF. The full variable domain, rest sourced from reference TRBV15 and TRBJ2-2, is DAMVIQNPRYQVTQFGKPVTLSCSQTLNHNVMYWYQQKSSQAPKLLFHYYDKDFNNEADTPDNFQSRRPNTSFCFLDIRSPGLGDTAMYLCATSRDKVQTGELFFGEGSRLTVL.

This clonotype has a handful of counts. The rearrangement links TRBV24-1 to TRBJ2-1; D might be TRBD1 or TRBD2, each matching 5 bases. The CDR3 consists of 14 residues. V was shortened by 9 bases and J by 0 bases, with 11 bases between the two germline ends. CDR1 and CDR2 (germline): KGHDR, SFDVKD. This CDR3 is CATQGGSSYNEQFF. CDR3 sequence (DNA): TGTGCCACCCAGGGTGGGAGCTCCTACAATGAGCAGTTCTTC.

Comments on this clonotype: This may be a read error: a much more frequent sequence differs by one nucleotide. The rearrangement joins TRBV6-1 to TRBJ2-7; D not resolved. Per the germline V gene, CDR1 is MNHNS and CDR2 is SASEGT. The CDR3 length is 12 residues. This CDR3 is CASSDYSYDQYF. DNA of the CDR3: TGTGCCAGCAGTGACTACTCCTACGACCAGTACTTC.

This clonotype was found many times. The chain recombines TRBV29-1 with TRBJ2-1; 10 nucleotides align to TRBD2. With V trimmed by 0 bases and J by 0 bases, 2 bases remained unmatched. The V gene's germline CDR1 is SQVTM and CDR2 ANQGSEA. The CDR3 sequence is 16 residues long. The CDR3 spells CSVEDPSGSSYNEQFF. The CDR3 DNA is TGCAGCGTTGAAGACCCTAGCGGGAGCTCCTACAATGAGCAGTTCTTC.

The V call is TRBV5-1, the J call TRBJ1-5; unclear D gene. The CDR3 runs 15 residues. Germline CDR1 and CDR2: SGHRS and YFSETQ. V lost 0 bases to trimming and J lost 4 bases, with 11 bases between them. CDR3 sequence (DNA): TGCGCCAGCAGCTTGGAGGGAGCTCAGAATCAGCCCCAGCATTTT. It specifies CASSLEGAQNQPQHF.

This clonotype was seen ten or more times. The J gene is TRBJ2-4, the V gene TRBV5-1; 8 nucleotides agree with TRBD2. This CDR3 spans 17 amino acids. Unmatched junction bases numbered 8, after V lost 3 bases and J lost 0 bases. Germline V gene lookup returns CDR1 SGHRS and CDR2 YFSETQ. CDR3 residues: CASSYAGGTIAKNIQYF. CDR3 nucleotides: TGCGCCAGCAGCTACGCGGGAGGCACGATAGCCAAAAACATTCAGTACTTC. Together with reference TRBV5-1 and TRBJ2-4, the CDR3 gives the full variable domain: KAGVTQTPRYLIKTRGQQVTLSCSPISGHRSVSWYQQTPGQGLQFLFEYFSETQRNKGNFPGRFSGRQFSNSRSEMNVSTLELGDSALYLCASSYAGGTIAKNIQYFGAGTRLSVL.

The chain recombines TRBV19 with TRBJ1-1; D is ambiguous. Germline CDR1 LNHDA, CDR2 SQIVND (reference sequence). The ends were cut back, 9 bases at V and 6 bases at J, with 17 bases in the middle. The CDR3 covers 13 residues. The CDR3 bases are TGTGCCAGCAACCGGGGATGGTTTCCTGAAGCTTTCTTT. It specifies CASNRGWFPEAFF.

The table lists this clonotype with a few counts. This chain joins TRBV7-2 and TRBJ2-5; D is possibly TRBD1 or TRBD2 (5 bases each). Germline-derived CDR1 and CDR2 are SGHTA and FQGNSA. This CDR3 is 14 amino acids long. V dropped 10 bases and J dropped 2 bases, with 17 bases sitting between them. The CDR3 nucleotides read TGTGCCATCCTTCGGGACCGGTATCAAGAGACCCAGTACTTC. Amino acids: CAILRDRYQETQYF.

The rearrangement uses TRBV2 and TRBJ2-7; D unclear. Germline V gene data show CDR1 as SNHLY and CDR2 as FYNNEI. The CDR3 spans 12 residues. V gave up 6 bases and J gave up 4 bases, with 10 bases separating them. CDR3 bases: TGTGCCAGCAGCCGACAACGTTACGAGCAGTACGTC. This codes for CASSRQRYEQYV.

In DNA form, the CDR3 reads TGTGCCAGCAGCTCCCGGACGGACAGGGGATATAGCAATCAGCCCCAGCATTTT. Protein sequence: CASSSRTDRGYSNQPQHF. The genes are TRBV7-8 and TRBJ1-5; 9 positions match TRBD1. CDR1 is SGHVS, CDR2 FQNEAQ, per germline. V lost 4 bases, J lost 0 bases, and 10 bases stayed unmatched. The CDR3 contains 18 residues.

This clonotype was recorded at least ten times. CDR3 nucleotide sequence: TGTGCCAGCAGCTCTCCTGGGGGTAGACTAGCGGGACTCGTGAATGAGCAGTTCTTC. Protein: CASSSPGGRLAGLVNEQFF. The chain links TRBV12-3 or TRBV12-4 to TRBJ2-1, with TRBD2 identical over 11 bases. This CDR3 has 19 residues. Trimming cost V 6 bases and J 7 bases; bases outside gene matches: 20.

This clonotype showed up just a few times. The V and J genes are TRBV5-8 and TRBJ1-2, with 9 bases aligning to TRBD1. With 2 bases clipped from V and 2 bases from J, the junction kept 1 base outside the gene matches. The length of the CDR3 is 14 residues. The germline gives CDR1 SGHTS, CDR2 YDEGEE. CDR3 region: CASSFTGGNYGYTF. As DNA, the CDR3 is TGTGCCAGCAGCTTTACAGGGGGCAACTATGGCTACACCTTC.

The chain uses TRBV5-1 and TRBJ2-7, with TRBD1 matching 9 bases. Trimming cost V 2 bases and J 6 bases; bases outside gene matches: 9. Germline assignment: CDR1 SGHRS and CDR2 YFSETQ. The CDR3 extends over 15 amino acids. The DNA for the CDR3 is TGCGCCAGCAGCTTATCCGGGACAGGGATCGTCGAGCAGTACTTC. Translated: CASSLSGTGIVEQYF.

The chain links TRBV14 to TRBJ1-2; a weak D match, TRBD1 (6 bases). The V gene's germline CDR1 is SGHDN and CDR2 FVKESK. V dropped 0 bases and J dropped 4 bases, with 12 bases sitting between them. The CDR3 spans 15 residues. The CDR3 loop is CASSQEIGGPYGYTF. CDR3 nucleotides: TGTGCCAGCAGCCAAGAGATCGGGGGCCCCTATGGCTACACCTTC. The whole variable domain, filled in from reference TRBV14 and TRBJ1-2, reads EAGVTQFPSHSVIEKGQTVTLRCDPISGHDNLYWYRRVMGKEIKFLLHFVKESKQDESGMPNNRFLAERTGGTYSTLKVQPAELEDSGVYFCASSQEIGGPYGYTFGSGTRLTVV.

This clonotype was counted at least ten times. This chain uses TRBV25-1 with TRBJ2-1; the D gene is possibly TRBD1 (5 bases). The CDR3 consists of 16 residues. Trimming cost V 3 bases and J 1 base, with 13 bases left between them. In germline, CDR1 is MGHDK, CDR2 SYGVNS. The CDR3 spells CASSDQGVRSYNEQFF. In nucleotides, the CDR3 is TGTGCCAGCAGTGACCAAGGGGTGAGGTCCTACAATGAGCAGTTCTTC.

This clonotype was recorded many times. The gene calls are TRBV12-3 or TRBV12-4 and TRBJ2-3; no reliable D call. The germline V and J ends were trimmed by 6 bases and 4 bases, with 11 bases remaining between them. CDR3 length equals 13 residues. CDR3 sequence reads: CASRGLGSDTQYF. The DNA for the CDR3 is TGTGCCAGCAGGGGTTTGGGTTCAGATACGCAGTATTTT.

This clonotype appeared a few times. The chain combines TRBV2 with TRBJ2-3, with D uncertain. The germline gives CDR1 SNHLY, CDR2 FYNNEI. Between the trimmed V and J ends, which lost 3 bases and 3 bases, there was a span of 16 bases. The CDR3 length is 16 residues. The CDR3 reads CASSDLGASSTDTQYF. For the CDR3, the DNA is TGTGCCAGCAGTGATCTTGGAGCTAGTTCTACAGATACGCAGTATTTT.

This clonotype showed up just a few times. The chain employs TRBV5-1 and TRBJ2-7, with TRBD1 as a possible D gene (5 bases). Trimming took 3 bases from V and 3 from J, leaving 13 bases between them. CDR3 size: 14 residues. CDR1 and CDR2 from the germline V gene are SGHRS and YFSETQ. The CDR3 reads CASSSLGRVYEQYF. Written as DNA, the CDR3 is TGCGCCAGCAGCTCCTTAGGCAGGGTCTACGAGCAGTACTTC. Drawing the rest from reference TRBV5-1 and TRBJ2-7, the complete variable domain is KAGVTQTPRYLIKTRGQQVTLSCSPISGHRSVSWYQQTPGQGLQFLFEYFSETQRNKGNFPGRFSGRQFSNSRSEMNVSTLELGDSALYLCASSSLGRVYEQYFGPGTRLTVT.

This clonotype has more than one count but fewer than ten. This chain links TRBV6-5 with TRBJ1-1; D remains ambiguous. This CDR3 comprises 13 residues. Trimming took 7 bases from V and 2 from J, leaving 11 bases between them. Germline V gives CDR1 MNHEY, CDR2 SVGAGI. The CDR3: CASNEAVNTEAFF. CDR3 nucleotide sequence: TGTGCCAGCAACGAAGCAGTAAACACTGAAGCTTTCTTT.

The chain couples TRBV10-3 to TRBJ2-7, with D possibly being TRBD2 (5 bases). V lost 0 bases to trimming and J lost 6 bases, with 9 bases between them. CDR3 size: 13 residues. CDR1 is ENHRY, CDR2 SYGVKD, per germline. The chain's CDR3 is CAISESREFEQYF. The CDR3 bases are TGTGCCATCAGTGAGTCTCGGGAATTCGAGCAGTACTTC.

V is TRBV6-5 and J is TRBJ2-2; no clear D. Between the trimmed V and J ends, which lost 8 bases and 0 bases, there was a span of 13 bases. This CDR3 comprises 15 residues. Germline V gives CDR1 MNHEY, CDR2 SVGAGI. CDR3 loop: CASLDETTNTGELFF. CDR3 nucleotides: TGTGCCAGCTTAGACGAGACCACGAACACCGGGGAGCTGTTTTTT.

This clonotype was picked up many times. The V and J genes are TRBV5-1 and TRBJ2-1; the D is unclear. V lost 5 bases and J lost 0, with 12 bases in between. Germline-derived CDR1 and CDR2 are SGHRS and YFSETQ. CDR3 length: 15 residues. CDR3 sequence (DNA): TGCGCCAGCAGTTCCAGGCCGAGCTCCTACAATGAGCAGTTCTTC. This gives the protein CASSSRPSSYNEQFF.

In its sample, this clonotype was seen a few times. The V gene is TRBV12-5, the J gene TRBJ2-5, with a weak D call TRBD2 (5 bases). The V end lost 6 bases, the J end lost 3 bases, and 11 bases lay between the germline ends. CDR1 and CDR2 (germline): LGHNT, FRNRAP. This CDR3 region has 13 residues. CDR3 bases: TGTGCTAGTGGCCCGGACTGGGAAGAGACCCAGTACTTC. Translation gives CASGPDWEETQYF.

This clonotype occurred many times. V usage is TRBV20-1 and J usage is TRBJ2-3; D gene unclear. The CDR3 sequence is 15 residues long. The V end lost 3 bases, the J end lost 2 bases, and 15 bases lay between the germline ends. Germline assignment: CDR1 DFQATT and CDR2 SNEGSKA (reference sequence). The CDR3 region is CSASSLERLTDTQYF. In nucleotides, the CDR3 is TGCAGTGCTAGCTCCCTAGAACGTCTCACAGATACGCAGTATTTT.

The rearrangement links TRBV5-1 to TRBJ2-5, with 8 positions matching TRBD2. Per germline, CDR1 SGHRS and CDR2 YFSETQ. This CDR3 is built from 17 residues. The V segment lost 0 bases and the J segment 4 bases; nucleotides outside the gene matches: 11. The CDR3 DNA sequence: TGCGCCAGCAGCTTGGCCCCAGCGGGAGATGGGTTAGAGACCCAGTACTTC. Its protein product is CASSLAPAGDGLETQYF.

This clonotype was observed many times. V usage is TRBV5-1 and J usage is TRBJ1-2; 7 bases are shared with TRBD1. Germline CDR1 SGHRS, CDR2 YFSETQ. The V and J ends lost 0 bases and 3 bases, in that order; junction bases with no gene match: 2. The CDR3 contains 14 residues. The CDR3 is CASSLGQGHYGYTF. The CDR3 coding sequence is TGCGCCAGCAGCTTGGGACAGGGACACTATGGCTACACCTTC.

This clonotype was seen at least ten times. The chain has TRBV6-6 and TRBJ2-1; 10 nucleotides line up with TRBD2. This CDR3 contains 16 residues. V trimming: 6 bases; J trimming: 4 bases; junction bases outside the gene matches: 9. Germline V gene lookup returns CDR1 MNHNY and CDR2 SVGAGI (reference sequence). This chain's CDR3 is CASSFRTSGLYNEQFF. The CDR3 DNA reads as TGTGCCAGCAGCTTCCGGACTAGCGGACTTTACAATGAGCAGTTCTTC.

The gene calls are TRBV2 and TRBJ2-7, with D unclear. Germline V gives CDR1 SNHLY, CDR2 FYNNEI. Trimming shortened V by 6 bases and J by 0 bases, and 12 bases separated the two germline ends. The length of the CDR3 is 14 residues. CDR3 amino acids: CASRSYTSSYEQYF. CDR3 in DNA: TGTGCCAGCAGATCCTACACGAGCTCCTACGAGCAGTACTTC.

This clonotype was picked up a small number of times. The chain joins TRBV12-3 or TRBV12-4 to TRBJ1-2; a possible D gene is TRBD1 (6 bases). The CDR3 has 14 residues. Trimming took off 5 bases at V and 3 bases at J, with 13 bases between the two ends. CDR3 region: CASSLTGSYYGYTF. In nucleotides, the CDR3 is TGTGCCAGCAGTCTAACAGGGTCCTACTATGGCTACACCTTC.